This is a list of T cell receptor beta chains from one sample in a study of T cell responses to AZD1222 COVID-19 vaccine. The method was immunoSEQ multiplex PCR; TCRdb's version includes in-frame clones alone and lacks a portion of them. The data contain roughly 80,000 clones, approximately 90% of them singletons. Specimen: peripheral blood, collected on day 0 of MenACWY control vaccination. Receptor source: an adult in good health. Each CDR3 is given with its conserved first and last residue. A D gene is named only where the DNA matches it firmly. Only part of the rows carry a size: once, few, many, or a class if the clone is expanded.

J: TRBJ2-7
size: NA
D: TRBD1
V: TRBV2
DNA: TGTGCCAGCAGTGAATTGGGACAGGGCTTCGAGCAGTACTTC
CDR3: CASSELGQGFEQYF

J: TRBJ2-7
size: NA
D: TRBD2
V: TRBV7-2
DNA: TGTGCCAGCAGCTTAGTGATCACTAGCGGATTAGGGGAGCAGTACTTC
CDR3: CASSLVITSGLGEQYF

J: TRBJ2-7
size: NA
D: NA
V: TRBV6-5
DNA: TGTGCCAGCAGTTACTTCTTTAACGGGGAGCAGTACTTC
CDR3: CASSYFFNGEQYF

J: TRBJ1-3
size: NA
D: NA
V: TRBV6-5
DNA: TGTGCCAGCAGTTATAAGGACACCATATATTTT
CDR3: CASSYKDTIYF

J: TRBJ2-7
size: NA
D: NA
V: TRBV6-5
DNA: TGTGCCAGCAGTCGGCCTTACGAGCAGTACTTC
CDR3: CASSRPYEQYF

J: TRBJ2-7
size: NA
D: NA
V: TRBV5-4
DNA: TGTGCCAGCAGCTTGGCGGGGCAGGGGAGGAACGAGCAGTACTTC
CDR3: CASSLAGQGRNEQYF

J: TRBJ1-1
size: once
D: NA
V: TRBV6-5
DNA: TGTGCCAGCAGTTACTCGGGGGCTGAAGCTTTCTTT
CDR3: CASSYSGAEAFF

J: TRBJ2-4
size: NA
D: NA
V: TRBV6-5
DNA: TGTGCCAGCAGTTACTCAGACCATCTAAACATTCAGTACTTC
CDR3: CASSYSDHLNIQYF

J: TRBJ1-1
size: NA
D: TRBD1
V: TRBV7-8
DNA: TGTGCCAGCAGCTCCGGGACAGGGAACACTGAAGCTTTCTTT
CDR3: CASSSGTGNTEAFF

J: TRBJ2-7
size: few
D: NA
V: TRBV20-1
DNA: TGTCCGACAGAAGCGGGCTACGAGCAGTACTTC
CDR3: CPTEAGYEQYF

J: TRBJ2-7
size: NA
D: NA
V: TRBV4-3
DNA: TGCGCCAGCAGCCAAGTTGGAGGGGGGGACGAGCAGTACTTC
CDR3: CASSQVGGGDEQYF

J: TRBJ1-3
size: NA
D: TRBD1
V: TRBV19
DNA: TGTGCCAGTACAACAGGGGGCGGTTTAAACACCATATATTTT
CDR3: CASTTGGGLNTIYF

J: TRBJ1-2
size: NA
D: NA
V: TRBV9
DNA: TGTGCCAGCAGCGTAGCTCCGGGGGCTCTCCCTAACTATGGCTACACCTTC
CDR3: CASSVAPGALPNYGYTF

J: TRBJ1-5
size: NA
D: TRBD1
V: TRBV7-6
DNA: TGTGCCAGCAGCTCAGGGGGCATTCAGCCCCAGCATTTT
CDR3: CASSSGGIQPQHF

J: TRBJ1-2
size: NA
D: TRBD1
V: TRBV6-5
DNA: TGTGCCAGCAGTTACTCGCGACAGGGGGCATTGGGCTACACCTTC
CDR3: CASSYSRQGALGYTF

J: TRBJ1-2
size: few
D: TRBD1
V: TRBV6-5
DNA: TGTGCCACCACGACAGGGAAGGACTATGGCTACACCTTC
CDR3: CATTTGKDYGYTF

J: TRBJ2-7
size: NA
D: NA
V: TRBV12-2
DNA: TGTGCAAGTCGCTGGGGCAGGGGGCCCTACGAGCAGTACTTC
CDR3: CASRWGRGPYEQYF

J: TRBJ1-6
size: few
D: NA
V: TRBV6-5
DNA: TGTGCCAGCAGTTACCTTTGGACAGCTAATTCACCCCTCCACTTT
CDR3: CASSYLWTANSPLHF

J: TRBJ2-7
size: NA
D: NA
V: TRBV7-9
DNA: TGTGCCAGCAGCTTAGGGAGATACGAGCAGTACTTC
CDR3: CASSLGRYEQYF

J: TRBJ2-2
size: NA
D: TRBD2
V: TRBV7-9
DNA: TGTGCCAGCCGGGGCGGGGGGGCCGGGGAGCTGTTTTTT
CDR3: CASRGGGAGELFF

J: TRBJ1-1
size: few
D: TRBD1
V: TRBV27
DNA: TGTGCCAGCAGCGGGGGATGGACAGGGGAAGCTTTCTTT
CDR3: CASSGGWTGEAFF

J: TRBJ1-2
size: NA
D: NA
V: TRBV6-2/TRBV6-3
DNA: TGTGCCAGCAGTTACTCGATGCTTGCCTCCAACTATGGCTACACCTTC
CDR3: CASSYSMLASNYGYTF

J: TRBJ2-7
size: NA
D: TRBD1
V: TRBV6-1
DNA: TGTGCCAGCAGTGATCCTGAGGGGGCCAGACCCTACGAGCAGTACTTC
CDR3: CASSDPEGARPYEQYF

J: TRBJ2-7
size: once
D: NA
V: TRBV5-1
DNA: TGCGCCAGCAGCTTGGATCCAGGCACGAGGGACGAGCAGTACTTC
CDR3: CASSLDPGTRDEQYF

J: TRBJ2-2
size: NA
D: TRBD2
V: TRBV5-4
DNA: TGTGCCAGCAGCGGGTGGGAGGGGATATACACCGGGGAGCTGTTTTTT
CDR3: CASSGWEGIYTGELFF

J: TRBJ2-3
size: NA
D: NA
V: TRBV10-3
DNA: TGTGCCATCAGGAAGGGAACAGGAACAGATACGCAGTATTTT
CDR3: CAIRKGTGTDTQYF

J: TRBJ2-7
size: NA
D: TRBD1
V: TRBV6-5
DNA: TGTGCCAGCAGACCCGGACAGGGGGCGAACTACGAGCAGTACTTC
CDR3: CASRPGQGANYEQYF

J: TRBJ2-1
size: NA
D: NA
V: TRBV30
DNA: TGTGCCTGGAGTGGGGCTAGCGCGAAGGATGAGCAGTTCTTC
CDR3: CAWSGASAKDEQFF

J: TRBJ1-4
size: NA
D: NA
V: TRBV6-5
DNA: TGTGCCAGCAGCCCATACGAAGGGGAGATCAGTGAGTTTTTT
CDR3: CASSPYEGEISEFF

J: TRBJ1-3
size: NA
D: NA
V: TRBV28
DNA: TGTGCCAGCAGTTTACGGGTGTGGGGAAACACCATATATTTT
CDR3: CASSLRVWGNTIYF

J: TRBJ2-5
size: NA
D: NA
V: TRBV7-9
DNA: TGTGCCAGCAGCTTAGTTCTCGGCCTACAAGAGACCCAGTACTTC
CDR3: CASSLVLGLQETQYF

J: TRBJ1-1
size: NA
D: NA
V: TRBV30
DNA: TGTGCCTGGAGTATAGAGGCCGAGGGAGGAACTGAAGCTTTCTTT
CDR3: CAWSIEAEGGTEAFF

J: TRBJ1-5
size: once
D: TRBD1
V: TRBV6-1
DNA: TGTGCCAGCAGTGAAGCTGAAAGGGGGCTGCCCCAGCATTTT
CDR3: CASSEAERGLPQHF

J: TRBJ2-5
size: once
D: TRBD2
V: TRBV28
DNA: TGTGCCAGCAGTTTACCTAGCGGGAGCGGGGAGACCCAGTACTTC
CDR3: CASSLPSGSGETQYF

J: TRBJ2-7
size: NA
D: NA
V: TRBV19
DNA: TGTGCCAGTAGCGGGGGCCCCTACGAGCAGTACTTC
CDR3: CASSGGPYEQYF

J: TRBJ2-6
size: NA
D: NA
V: TRBV28
DNA: TGTGCCAGCAGTTCAATTACAGGCTCTGGGGCCAACGTCCTGACTTTC
CDR3: CASSSITGSGANVLTF

J: TRBJ2-2
size: NA
D: TRBD2
V: TRBV30
DNA: TGTGCCTGGAGGCCTAGCGGGGAGGGCGGGGAGCTGTTTTTT
CDR3: CAWRPSGEGGELFF

J: TRBJ2-3
size: NA
D: NA
V: TRBV6-1
DNA: TGTGCCAGCAGTGAAGGGGGTAATACAGATACGCAGTATTTT
CDR3: CASSEGGNTDTQYF

J: TRBJ1-3
size: once
D: NA
V: TRBV7-9
DNA: TGTGCCAGCAGCTTTGGGGAGGCAGGAAACACCATATATTTT
CDR3: CASSFGEAGNTIYF

J: TRBJ2-2
size: NA
D: NA
V: TRBV19
DNA: TGTGCCAGTAGTATACAACCCCAGGGGCCCGGGGAGCTGTTTTTT
CDR3: CASSIQPQGPGELFF

J: TRBJ1-1
size: NA
D: NA
V: TRBV19
DNA: TGTGCCAGTAGTGTCACAGGGAGGCTAAACACTGAAGCTTTCTTT
CDR3: CASSVTGRLNTEAFF

J: TRBJ1-2
size: NA
D: NA
V: TRBV6-2/TRBV6-3
DNA: TGTGCCAGCAGTTACGCCCGACCGGTTAACTATGGCTACACCTTC
CDR3: CASSYARPVNYGYTF

J: TRBJ1-2
size: NA
D: NA
V: TRBV29-1
DNA: TGCAGCGTTGAGGCTACCTATGGCTACACCTTC
CDR3: CSVEATYGYTF

J: TRBJ1-1
size: NA
D: TRBD1
V: TRBV3-1/TRBV3-2
DNA: TGTGCCAGCAGCCCGTTGGGACAGGGGAACACTGAAGCTTTCTTT
CDR3: CASSPLGQGNTEAFF